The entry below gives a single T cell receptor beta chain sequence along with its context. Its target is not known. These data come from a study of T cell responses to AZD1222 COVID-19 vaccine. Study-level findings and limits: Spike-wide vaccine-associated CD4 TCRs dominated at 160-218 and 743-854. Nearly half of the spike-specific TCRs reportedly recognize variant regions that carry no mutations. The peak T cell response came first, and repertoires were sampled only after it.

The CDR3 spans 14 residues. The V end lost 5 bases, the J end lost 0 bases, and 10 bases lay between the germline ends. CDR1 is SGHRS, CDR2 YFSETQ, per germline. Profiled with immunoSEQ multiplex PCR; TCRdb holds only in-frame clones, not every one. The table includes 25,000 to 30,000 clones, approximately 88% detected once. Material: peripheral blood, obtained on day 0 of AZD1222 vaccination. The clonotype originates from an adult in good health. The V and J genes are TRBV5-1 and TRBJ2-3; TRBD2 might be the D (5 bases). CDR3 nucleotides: TGCGCCAGCAGACCGAGCGGTAGCACAGATACGCAGTATTTT. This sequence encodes CASRPSGSTDTQYF.